A selection of T cell receptor beta chains follows, all from one sample in a study of blood T cells in healthy people across ages. TCRdb re-derived calls from the 5' RACE reads in MiXCR, one entry per CDR3 protein. Of approximately 820,000 distinct CDR3 sequences in the sample, roughly 44% were seen once. The sequencing sample was made of blood. Source of these receptors: a man aged 55-75 years in good health. CDR3s include the opening cysteine and the closing phenylalanine or tryptophan. D genes are given only for firm matches. Expanded clones get a size class; other rows say once, few or many, or leave the size out.

cdr3_nt | cdr3_aa | v_call | d_call | clone_size | j_call
TGCAGTGCCAGGCTGGCCGGGACCGATTCACCCCTCCACTTT | CSARLAGTDSPLHF | TRBV20-1 | - | - | TRBJ1-6
TGCAGTGCTAGAGCGGACAGGGGAGCTTATAATTCACCCCTCCACTTT | CSARADRGAYNSPLHF | TRBV20-1 | TRBD1 | few | TRBJ1-6
TGTGCCAGCAGCTTAGTGGTTGGGGCTGAGCAGTTCTTC | CASSLVVGAEQFF | TRBV7-2 | - | few | TRBJ2-1
TGTGCCAGCAGCGTATTTGGGACCACTGAAGCTTTCTTT | CASSVFGTTEAFF | TRBV7-9 | - | - | TRBJ1-1
TGCGCCAGCAGAAATGGAACAGGGGGGAGACAAGAGACCCAGTACTTC | CASRNGTGGRQETQYF | TRBV5-1 | TRBD1 | - | TRBJ2-5
TGTGCCAGCACCCAAAGGGCGGGGGACAGGGCAAGGTATGGCTACACCTTC | CASTQRAGDRARYGYTF | TRBV4-2 | TRBD1 | - | TRBJ1-2
TGCAGTGCTAGAGTGGGACTTAGCGGGGGTGGGGAGCAGTACTTC | CSARVGLSGGGEQYF | TRBV20-1 | TRBD2 | few | TRBJ2-7
TGTGCCAGCAGCCTGAGCACAACGGGCGGCTACACCTTC | CASSLSTTGGYTF | TRBV7-9 | - | - | TRBJ1-2
TGTGCCAGCAGTCCGGGACAGGGGGCTTGGGAGACCCAGTACTTC | CASSPGQGAWETQYF | TRBV27 | TRBD1 | - | TRBJ2-5
TGTGCCAGCAGTTACTTGATGAGGGAGCTGTTTTTT | CASSYLMRELFF | TRBV6-2/TRBV6-3 | - | - | TRBJ2-2
TGTGCCAGCGGGGACAACTCTGGGGCCAACGTCCTGACTTTC | CASGDNSGANVLTF | TRBV6-5 | - | - | TRBJ2-6
TGTGCCAGCAGTCGTTCCCTCTACGAGCAGTACTTC | CASSRSLYEQYF | TRBV7-2 | - | - | TRBJ2-7
TGTGCCAGCAGCCGGCAGGGTACAGGGTCAAAAAATTCACCCCTCCACTTT | CASSRQGTGSKNSPLHF | TRBV5-8 | - | - | TRBJ1-6
TGTGCCAGCAGTCGTGGGACAGGGCCTTCACCCCTCCACTTT | CASSRGTGPSPLHF | TRBV12-3/TRBV12-4 | TRBD1 | - | TRBJ1-6
TGCGCCAGCAGCTTGAGAGGGGGTCCGAACACCGGGGAGCTGTTTTTT | CASSLRGGPNTGELFF | TRBV4-1 | - | - | TRBJ2-2
TGCAGTGCTAGATTCATCGGGGGTAGGGAAAAACTGTTTTTT | CSARFIGGREKLFF | TRBV20-1 | - | few | TRBJ1-4
TGCAGCGTTTGGGACACTGAAGCTTTCTTT | CSVWDTEAFF | TRBV29-1 | - | - | TRBJ1-1
TGTGCCAGCAGCCAATCACTTAGAGGGACGCAGTATTTT | CASSQSLRGTQYF | TRBV14 | - | few | TRBJ2-3
TGCACCATCAGCCCCGATGTCGTCTACGAGCAGTACTTC | CTISPDVVYEQYF | TRBV4-1 | - | - | TRBJ2-7
TGTGCCAGCAGCTTGGAAACCGGGACTAGCGGGTCCGCGAGCTCCTACAATGAGCAGTACTTC | CASSLETGTSGSASSYNEQYF | TRBV11-1 | TRBD2 | - | TRBJ2-7
TGCAGTGCTGGAGAGCGGGGCTCCTATAATTCACCCCTCCACTTT | CSAGERGSYNSPLHF | TRBV20-1 | - | - | TRBJ1-6
TGTGCCAGCAGCTCAACGGGACAGGGTTTCGATGAGCAGTTCTTC | CASSSTGQGFDEQFF | TRBV5-8 | TRBD1 | - | TRBJ2-1
TGTGCCTGCACCCCCGGGACAGGAACTGACTATGGCTACACCTTC | CACTPGTGTDYGYTF | TRBV12-3/TRBV12-4 | TRBD1 | - | TRBJ1-2
TGTGCCAGCAGTGATAGGGGAGGGCGGGCCAAAAACATTCAGTACTTC | CASSDRGGRAKNIQYF | TRBV2 | TRBD2 | few | TRBJ2-4
TGTGCCAGCAGCCCCGGACAGCGTACCGGGGAGCTGTTTTTT | CASSPGQRTGELFF | TRBV6-2/TRBV6-3 | - | - | TRBJ2-2
TGCGCCAGCAGCCTGGACAGGGGTTCCTATGGCTACACCTTC | CASSLDRGSYGYTF | TRBV4-1 | TRBD1 | - | TRBJ1-2
TGTGCCAGCAGCGGGGACAGGGGGCTAAATGAGCAGTTCTTC | CASSGDRGLNEQFF | TRBV9 | TRBD1 | - | TRBJ2-1
TGCGCCAGCAGCCCGACAGGGCGAGGCGAGACCCAGTACTTC | CASSPTGRGETQYF | TRBV4-3 | TRBD1 | - | TRBJ2-5
TGTGCCAGCAGCCCCACAGGGTACAATGAGCAGTTCTTC | CASSPTGYNEQFF | TRBV7-8 | - | many | TRBJ2-1
TGTGCCAGCAGCTTGTTCCCCGATACTGAAGCTTTCTTT | CASSLFPDTEAFF | TRBV7-2 | - | once | TRBJ1-1
TGTGCCACCAGTGACCCCGACAGAAACTATGGCTACACCTTC | CATSDPDRNYGYTF | TRBV24-1 | - | many | TRBJ1-2
TGTGCCACCAGTGACGGTACAGGAGACAGCTACAATGAGCAGTACTTC | CATSDGTGDSYNEQYF | TRBV24-1 | - | few | TRBJ2-7
TGTGCCAGCAGTTTGTGGGGGGGAGAGACCCAGTTCTTC | CASSLWGGETQFF | TRBV12-3/TRBV12-4 | TRBD2 | - | TRBJ2-1
TGTGCCAGCAGACCCTTTCTGGGGGTTAATGAAAAACTGTTTTTT | CASRPFLGVNEKLFF | TRBV6-2/TRBV6-3 | - | - | TRBJ1-4
TGTGCCAGCAGCTTTCCTAGCCCACAGGTGATCCAGTTCTTC | CASSFPSPQVIQFF | TRBV7-2 | - | - | TRBJ2-1
TGTGCCACCAGCAGAGAGGGACTAGCGGGGGGAAACCCCACAGATACGCAGTATTTT | CATSREGLAGGNPTDTQYF | TRBV15 | TRBD2 | - | TRBJ2-3
TGTGCCACCCGGACTAGGACGAAAGAGACCCAGTACTTC | CATRTRTKETQYF | TRBV15 | TRBD2 | many | TRBJ2-5
TGCAGTGCTAGTGGTGGAACGGACCAAGAGACCCAGTACTTC | CSASGGTDQETQYF | TRBV20-1 | - | - | TRBJ2-5
TGTGCCAGCAGCCTCTCCTGGGGAACTTCCGGCTACACCTTC | CASSLSWGTSGYTF | TRBV27 | - | many | TRBJ1-2
TGTGCCAGCCTAGTAGCGGGGTACAATGAGCAGTTCTTC | CASLVAGYNEQFF | TRBV6-1 | TRBD2 | - | TRBJ2-1
TGTGCCAGCAGTCCCTATGAGTTTAGCGAAAAACTGTTTTTT | CASSPYEFSEKLFF | TRBV12-3/TRBV12-4 | - | - | TRBJ1-4
TGTGCCAGCAGTCCCCGAGCAGGGAATAATTCACCCCTCCACTTT | CASSPRAGNNSPLHF | TRBV28 | - | - | TRBJ1-6
TGTGCCAGCAGCCGTTCGGAGGAGACATCCTACGAGCAGTACTTC | CASSRSEETSYEQYF | TRBV27 | - | - | TRBJ2-7
TGTGCCAGCAGTTTGAATTGGGGAAGGGGTTCTTTCGAGCAGTACTTC | CASSLNWGRGSFEQYF | TRBV28 | - | - | TRBJ2-7
TGTACCAGCAGTAACCGGGACAGGGTCGGCATTTCCTACGAGCAGTACTTC | CTSSNRDRVGISYEQYF | TRBV12-3/TRBV12-4 | TRBD1 | once | TRBJ2-7
TGTGCCAGCAGTTCATTCGTCTCCTACGAGCAGTACTTC | CASSSFVSYEQYF | TRBV12-3/TRBV12-4 | - | - | TRBJ2-7
TGTGCCAGCAGCTTATCGGCGGGGGCTTTCGAGCAGTACTTC | CASSLSAGAFEQYF | TRBV7-2 | - | - | TRBJ2-7
TGTGCCAGCAGCGCTAGACTAGCGAGTGAGACCCAGTACTTC | CASSARLASETQYF | TRBV7-2 | TRBD2 | - | TRBJ2-5
TGTGCCTGCAGCTTAGTGGGGACAGATGGCTACACCTTC | CACSLVGTDGYTF | TRBV7-9 | TRBD1 | - | TRBJ1-2
TGTGCCAGCAAATGGAAACTAGCGGAGTCACCCTACGAGCAGTACTTC | CASKWKLAESPYEQYF | TRBV2 | TRBD2 | few | TRBJ2-7
TGCGCCAGCAGCCAGACCACTTGGGCCTCTGGGGCCAACGTCCTGACTTTC | CASSQTTWASGANVLTF | TRBV4-1 | - | - | TRBJ2-6
TGTGCCAGCAGTAGGCAGGGATACTACGAGCAGTACTTC | CASSRQGYYEQYF | TRBV2 | - | few | TRBJ2-7
TGTGCCAGCAGTTCAGCGGGAGGTTCCTCCGAGCAGTACTTC | CASSSAGGSSEQYF | TRBV12-3/TRBV12-4 | TRBD2 | - | TRBJ2-7
TGTGCCAGCAGCCAAAAGGGCGATCGTACGCAGTTCTTC | CASSQKGDRTQFF | TRBV3-1 | - | - | TRBJ2-1